This T cell receptor beta chain was recovered during a study of vaccination and CD4 T cells after COVID-19. For the study at large: The convalescents comprised six males and four females, two of them Hispanic. Ranging from 14 to 241, the interval between dose two and post-vaccine sampling had a median of roughly 10 weeks.

Indicated treatment: roughly 11-day PBMC culture with coronavirus spike peptide pools or control peptides (ViraFEST assay). Harvesting of the unexposed donor's CD4+ T cells predated the COVID-19 pandemic (2011-2018). ViraFEST used peptide pools to expand antigen-specific T cells, then sequenced TCRs. Concerning this clonotype: Its antigen is still unknown.

Scientists ran DNA taken from cultured CD4+ T cells through the Oncomine TCR Beta short-read assay for sequencing. Each CDR3 protein gets one entry after TCRdb re-called the PCR reads with MiXCR. The sample shows 6,000 or so distinct CDR3 sequences, approximately 45% of them seen only once. Sequencing was carried out using CD4+ T cells from blood, cultured in vitro. The source is a human donor in good health.

The CDR3: CASSILLGTGEAFF. For the CDR3, the DNA is TGTGCCAGCAGCATTCTCTTAGGGACAGGGGAAGCTTTCTTT. The J gene is TRBJ1-1, the V gene TRBV7-2; TRBD1 aligns across 9 bases. The CDR3 spans 14 residues. Trimming cost V 5 bases and J 8 bases; bases outside gene matches: 9. CDR1 is SGHTA, CDR2 FQGNSA, per germline.